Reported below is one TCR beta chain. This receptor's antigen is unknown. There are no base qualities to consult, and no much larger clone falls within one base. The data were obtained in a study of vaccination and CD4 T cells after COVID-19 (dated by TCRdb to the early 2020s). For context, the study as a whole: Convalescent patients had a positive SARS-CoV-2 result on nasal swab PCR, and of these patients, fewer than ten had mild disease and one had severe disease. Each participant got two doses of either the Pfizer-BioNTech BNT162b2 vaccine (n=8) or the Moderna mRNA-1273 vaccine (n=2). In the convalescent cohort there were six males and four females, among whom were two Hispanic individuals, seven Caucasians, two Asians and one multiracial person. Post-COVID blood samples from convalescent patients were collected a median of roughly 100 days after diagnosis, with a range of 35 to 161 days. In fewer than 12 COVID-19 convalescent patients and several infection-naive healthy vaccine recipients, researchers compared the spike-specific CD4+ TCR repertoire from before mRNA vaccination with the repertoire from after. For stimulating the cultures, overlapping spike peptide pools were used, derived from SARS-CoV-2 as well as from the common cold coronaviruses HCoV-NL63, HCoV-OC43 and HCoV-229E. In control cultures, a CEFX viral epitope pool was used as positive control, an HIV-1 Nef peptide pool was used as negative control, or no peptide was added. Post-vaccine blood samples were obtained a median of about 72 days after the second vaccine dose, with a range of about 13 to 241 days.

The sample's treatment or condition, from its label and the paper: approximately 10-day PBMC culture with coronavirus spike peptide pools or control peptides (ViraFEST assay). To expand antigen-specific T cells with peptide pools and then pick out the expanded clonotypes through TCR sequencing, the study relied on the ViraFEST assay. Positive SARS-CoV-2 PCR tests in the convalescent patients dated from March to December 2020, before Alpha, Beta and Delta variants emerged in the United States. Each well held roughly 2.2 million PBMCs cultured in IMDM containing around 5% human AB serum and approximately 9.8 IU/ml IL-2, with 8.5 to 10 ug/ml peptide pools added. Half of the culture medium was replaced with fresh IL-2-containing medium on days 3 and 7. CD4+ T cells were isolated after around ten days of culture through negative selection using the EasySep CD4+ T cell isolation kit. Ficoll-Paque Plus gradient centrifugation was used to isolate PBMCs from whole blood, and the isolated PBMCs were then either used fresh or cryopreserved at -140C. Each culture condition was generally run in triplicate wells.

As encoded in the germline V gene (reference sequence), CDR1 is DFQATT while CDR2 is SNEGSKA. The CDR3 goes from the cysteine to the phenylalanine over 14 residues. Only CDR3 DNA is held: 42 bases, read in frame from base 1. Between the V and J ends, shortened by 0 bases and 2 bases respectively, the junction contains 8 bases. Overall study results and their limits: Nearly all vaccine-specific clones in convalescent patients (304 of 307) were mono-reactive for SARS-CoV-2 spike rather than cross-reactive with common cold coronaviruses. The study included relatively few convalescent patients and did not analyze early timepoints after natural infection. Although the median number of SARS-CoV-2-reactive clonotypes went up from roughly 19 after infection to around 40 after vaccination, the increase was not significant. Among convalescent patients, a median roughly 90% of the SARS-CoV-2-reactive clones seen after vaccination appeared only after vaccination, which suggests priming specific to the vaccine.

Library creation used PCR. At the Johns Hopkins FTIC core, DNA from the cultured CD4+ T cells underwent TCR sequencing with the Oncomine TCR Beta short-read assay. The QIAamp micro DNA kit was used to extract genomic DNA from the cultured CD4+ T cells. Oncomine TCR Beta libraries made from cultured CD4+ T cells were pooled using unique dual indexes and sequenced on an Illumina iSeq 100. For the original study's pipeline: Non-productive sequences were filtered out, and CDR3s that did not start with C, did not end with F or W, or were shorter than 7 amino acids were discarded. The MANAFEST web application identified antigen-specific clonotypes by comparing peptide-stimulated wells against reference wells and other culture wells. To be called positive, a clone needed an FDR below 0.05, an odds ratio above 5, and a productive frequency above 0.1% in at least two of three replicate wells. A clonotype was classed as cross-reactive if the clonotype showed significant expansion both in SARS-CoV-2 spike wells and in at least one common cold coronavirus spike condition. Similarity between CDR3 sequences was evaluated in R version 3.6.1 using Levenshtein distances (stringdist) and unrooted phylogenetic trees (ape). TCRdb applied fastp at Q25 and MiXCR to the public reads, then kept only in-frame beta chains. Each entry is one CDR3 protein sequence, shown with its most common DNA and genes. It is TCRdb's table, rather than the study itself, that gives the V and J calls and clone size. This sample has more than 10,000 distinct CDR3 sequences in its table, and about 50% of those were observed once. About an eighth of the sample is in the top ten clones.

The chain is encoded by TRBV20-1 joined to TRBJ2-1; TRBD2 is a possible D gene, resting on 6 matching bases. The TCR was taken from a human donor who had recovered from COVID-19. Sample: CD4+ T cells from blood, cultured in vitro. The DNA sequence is TGCAGTGCTAGAGATTCGGGGGCCTACAATGAGCAGTTCTTC. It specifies CSARDSGAYNEQFF.